Presented here are 12 T cell receptor beta chains from one specimen sequenced in a study of T-cell reconstitution after alpha-beta-depleted transplantation in children. Unique molecular identifiers were used in preparing the TCRbeta library. TCRdb independently ran MiXCR on the PCR reads; one entry per CDR3 protein. The sample shows 800,000 to 1,000,000 distinct CDR3 sequences, about 29% of them seen only once. The specimen comprised PBMCs, mostly from graft donor cells, sampled 360 days after TCRalphabeta/CD19-depleted stem cell transplant. These receptors were obtained from a boy in the first two years of life who had a stem cell transplant for SCID, so the T cells may come from the graft donor.

This clonotype was found a few times. CDR3 in amino acids: CASRKHSGVSTDTQYF. In nucleotides, the CDR3 is TGTGCCAGCAGGAAACATAGCGGGGTTAGCACAGATACGCAGTATTTT. V usage is TRBV12-3 or TRBV12-4 and J usage is TRBJ2-3, with TRBD2 matching 8 bases. The CDR3 loop spans 16 amino acids. With 6 bases clipped from V and 0 bases from J, the junction kept 8 bases outside the gene matches.

With respect to this clonotype: One junction end does not reproduce the germline sequence, and a read error may be involved. V is TRBV11-2 and J is TRBJ2-3; TRBD2 matches 13 bases. The CDR3 contains 16 residues. Germline V CDR1 and CDR2: SGHAT, FQNNGV. The CDR3 sequence is CASSSYTSGGADMQYF. CDR3 coding DNA: TGTGCCAGCAGCTCTTACACTAGCGGGGGGGCAGATATGCAGTATTTT.

The J gene is TRBJ1-1, the V gene TRBV7-2; a weak D match, TRBD1 (6 bases). Germline V CDR1 and CDR2: SGHTA, FQGNSA. There are 13 residues in the CDR3. The CDR3 sequence is CAIKGGGETEAFF. The CDR3 DNA reads as TGTGCGATCAAGGGGGGGGGTGAGACTGAAGCTTTCTTT.

This clonotype has more than one count but fewer than ten. The V call is TRBV20-1, the J call TRBJ1-5, with D unresolved. Germline V gives CDR1 DFQATT, CDR2 SNEGSKA (reference sequence). The ends were cut back, 3 bases at V and 5 bases at J, with 8 bases in the middle. The CDR3 runs to 12 residues. The CDR3 here is CSARGQDQPQHF. The CDR3 DNA reads as TGCAGTGCTAGGGGTCAAGATCAGCCCCAGCATTTT.

This clonotype was observed a handful of times. This chain uses TRBV4-1 with TRBJ2-1; TRBD1 aligns across 7 bases. The CDR3 is made up of 15 amino acids. Germline values: CDR1 MGHRA, CDR2 YSYEKL. The V segment lost 6 bases and the J segment 7 bases; nucleotides outside the gene matches: 12. CDR3 protein: CASSRGTGEGNEQFF. DNA of the CDR3: TGCGCCAGCAGTCGCGGAACAGGGGAAGGGAATGAGCAGTTCTTC.

In its sample, this clonotype was seen a few times. This sequence joins TRBV29-1 and TRBJ1-1, with D possibly being TRBD1 (5 bases). Trimming left V 4 bases short and J 4 bases short, with 10 bases between. Germline V gene data show CDR1 as SQVTM and CDR2 as ANQGSEA. This CDR3 has 12 residues. The CDR3 sequence: CSVAQGLTEAFF. CDR3 DNA: TGCAGCGTTGCCCAGGGACTCACTGAAGCTTTCTTT.

J is TRBJ2-2 and V is TRBV7-2; possible D gene TRBD1, 6 bases. This CDR3 is built from 16 residues. The germline CDR1 and CDR2 sequences are SGHTA and FQGNSA. V gave up 4 bases and J gave up 4 bases, with 16 bases separating them. In DNA form, the CDR3 reads TGTGCCAGCAGCTCACAGGGTCCCCCTCTCACCGGGGAGCTGTTTTTT. Translating gives CASSSQGPPLTGELFF. Filled out from reference TRBV7-2 and TRBJ2-2, the complete variable domain reads GAGVSQSPSNKVTEKGKDVELRCDPISGHTALYWYRQSLGQGLEFLIYFQGNSAPDKSGLPSDRFSAERTGGSVSTLTIQRTQQEDSAVYLCASSSQGPPLTGELFFGEGSRLTVL.

The V gene is TRBV2, the J gene TRBJ1-5; 10 nucleotides match TRBD1. Trimming removed 7 bases from V and 5 bases from J; junction bases left unmatched: 14. The CDR3 extends over 17 amino acids. Germline V gene sequence: CDR1 SNHLY, CDR2 FYNNEI. This chain's CDR3 is CASTKRTGQGTDQPQHF. The CDR3 region has the DNA TGTGCCAGCACCAAAAGAACGGGACAGGGGACTGATCAGCCCCAGCATTTT.

In its sample, this clonotype was seen a few times. The CDR3 region is CATPLRTNKNNEQFF. The CDR3 DNA reads as TGTGCCACCCCGCTCAGGACTAATAAAAACAATGAGCAGTTCTTC. V gene TRBV10-3 combines with J gene TRBJ2-1, with D tentatively TRBD2 (6 bases). CDR1 is ENHRY, CDR2 SYGVKD, per germline. The CDR3 has 15 residues. The V end lost 10 bases, the J end lost 5 bases, and 21 bases lay between the germline ends.

The chain couples TRBV12-3 or TRBV12-4 to TRBJ2-1, with D tentatively TRBD2 (6 bases). This CDR3 spans 14 amino acids. Trimming removed 5 bases at V and 7 bases at J, with 15 bases between. DNA of the CDR3: TGTGCCAGCAGTAATACACTAGGGAGGAATGAGCAGTTCTTC. Protein sequence: CASSNTLGRNEQFF.

The chain employs TRBV5-1 and TRBJ2-3; 12 bases are a match to TRBD2. The germline V gene encodes CDR1 SGHRS and CDR2 YFSETQ. The ends lost 4 bases at V and 0 bases at J; junction bases unmatched: 15. This CDR3 is 20 amino acids long. The CDR3 bases are TGCGCCAGCAGCGCCTACAGGACTAGCGGGATCCATCGCAGCACAGATACGCAGTATTTT. Translation gives CASSAYRTSGIHRSTDTQYF.

This chain joins TRBV5-5 and TRBJ1-2, with D unresolved. This CDR3 is built from 13 residues. The V gene lost 1 base and the J gene lost 8 bases, with 12 bases spanning the gap. The germline CDR1 and CDR2 sequences are SGHKS and YYEKEE (reference sequence). The CDR3 spells CASSLPDLGGYTF. Written as DNA, the CDR3 is TGTGCCAGCAGCTTGCCAGATCTGGGGGGCTACACCTTC. The full variable domain, in which reference TRBV5-5 and TRBJ1-2 provide the parts outside the CDR3, is DAGVTQSPTHLIKTRGQQVTLRCSPISGHKSVSWYQQVLGQGPQFIFQYYEKEERGRGNFPDRFSARQFPNYSSELNVNALLLGDSALYLCASSLPDLGGYTFGSGTRLTVV.